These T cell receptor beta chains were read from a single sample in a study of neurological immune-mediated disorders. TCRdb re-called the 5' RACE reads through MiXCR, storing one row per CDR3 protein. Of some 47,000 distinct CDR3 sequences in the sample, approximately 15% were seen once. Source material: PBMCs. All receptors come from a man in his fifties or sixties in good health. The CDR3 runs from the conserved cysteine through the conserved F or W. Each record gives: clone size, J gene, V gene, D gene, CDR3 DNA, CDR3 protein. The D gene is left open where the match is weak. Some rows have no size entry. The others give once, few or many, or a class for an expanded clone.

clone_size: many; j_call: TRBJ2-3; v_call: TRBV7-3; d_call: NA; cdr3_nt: TGTGCCAGCAGCTTCGATGGGAGCACAGATACGCAGTATTTT; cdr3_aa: CASSFDGSTDTQYF
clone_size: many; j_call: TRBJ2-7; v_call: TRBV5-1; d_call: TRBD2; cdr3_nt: TGCGCCAGCAGCTTGGTGGGACTAGCGGGAGACGAGCAGTACTTC; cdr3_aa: CASSLVGLAGDEQYF
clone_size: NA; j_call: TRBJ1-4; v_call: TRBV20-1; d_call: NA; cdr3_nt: TGCAGTGCTAGAGATCAAACTGCAACTAATGAAAAACTGTTTTTT; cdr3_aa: CSARDQTATNEKLFF
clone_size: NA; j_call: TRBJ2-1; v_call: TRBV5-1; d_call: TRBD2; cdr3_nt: TGCGCCAGCAGCTTGGCCGATGCAGGGAGGGTAAATGAGCAGTTCTTC; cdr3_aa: CASSLADAGRVNEQFF
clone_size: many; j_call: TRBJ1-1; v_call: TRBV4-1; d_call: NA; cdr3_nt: TGCGCCAGCAGCCAAGAGGTGAACACTGAAGCTTTCTTT; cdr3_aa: CASSQEVNTEAFF
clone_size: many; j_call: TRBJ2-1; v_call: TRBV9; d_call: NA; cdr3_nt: TGTGCCAGCAGCGTAGGGGCGGCCCAATACAATGAGCAGTTCTTC; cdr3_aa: CASSVGAAQYNEQFF
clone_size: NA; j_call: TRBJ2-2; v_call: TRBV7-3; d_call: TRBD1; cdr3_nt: TGTGCCAGCAGCCCAGGACAGGGGAGGTCGCTGTTTTTT; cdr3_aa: CASSPGQGRSLFF
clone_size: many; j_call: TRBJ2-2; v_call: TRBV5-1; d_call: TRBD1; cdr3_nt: TGCGCCAGCCGCGGGACAGGCGGCACCGGGGAGCTGTTTTTT; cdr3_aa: CASRGTGGTGELFF
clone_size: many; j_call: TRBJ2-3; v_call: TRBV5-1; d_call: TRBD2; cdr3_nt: TGCGCCAGTTTACCAACGGCGGGAGGGGCAGATACGCAGTATTTT; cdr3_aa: CASLPTAGGADTQYF
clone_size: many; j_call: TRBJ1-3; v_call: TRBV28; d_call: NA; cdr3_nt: TGTGCCAGCAGTTTAAGGGCTGGAAACACCATATATTTT; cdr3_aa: CASSLRAGNTIYF
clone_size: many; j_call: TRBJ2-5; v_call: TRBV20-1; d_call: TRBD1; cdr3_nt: TGCAGTGCTCTGACAGGGATAGAGGAGACCCAGTACTTC; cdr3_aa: CSALTGIEETQYF
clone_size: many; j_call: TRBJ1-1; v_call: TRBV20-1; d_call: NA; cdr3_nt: TGCAGTGCTAGAGATCATCAGGGGTCCCCTGAAGCTTTCTTT; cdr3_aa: CSARDHQGSPEAFF
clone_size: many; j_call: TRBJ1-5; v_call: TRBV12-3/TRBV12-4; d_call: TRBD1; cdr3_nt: TGTGCCAGCAGTACGACAGGGGCCAATCAGCCCCAGCATTTT; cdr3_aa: CASSTTGANQPQHF
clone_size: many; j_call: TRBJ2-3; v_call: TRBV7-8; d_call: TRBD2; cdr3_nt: TGTGCCAGCAGCTTAGCGGCACCAGCGGGGATATCAGATACGCAGTATTTT; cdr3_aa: CASSLAAPAGISDTQYF
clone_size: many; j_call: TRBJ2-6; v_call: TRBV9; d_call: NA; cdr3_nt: TGTGCCAGCCACAGGGACGGGGCCAACGTCCTGACTTTC; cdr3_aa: CASHRDGANVLTF
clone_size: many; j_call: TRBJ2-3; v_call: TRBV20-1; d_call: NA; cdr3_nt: TGCAGTGCTAGAGATTCAGAGCCAGACGTTTCAGATACGCAGTATTTT; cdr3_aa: CSARDSEPDVSDTQYF
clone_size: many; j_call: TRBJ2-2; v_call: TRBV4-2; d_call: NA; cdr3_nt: TGTGCCAGCAGCCGAGTAGAGATGAGGAACACCGGGGAGCTGTTTTTT; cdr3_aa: CASSRVEMRNTGELFF
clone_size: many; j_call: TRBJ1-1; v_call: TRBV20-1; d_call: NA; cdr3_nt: TGCAGTGCTAGTCACGGGAACACTGAAGCTTTCTTT; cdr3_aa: CSASHGNTEAFF
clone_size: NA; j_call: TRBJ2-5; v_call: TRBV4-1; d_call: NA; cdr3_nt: TGCGCCAGCAGCCAAGATCCCCTAGCGAGTGGGGGGATAGGGACCCAGTACTTC; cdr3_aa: CASSQDPLASGGIGTQYF
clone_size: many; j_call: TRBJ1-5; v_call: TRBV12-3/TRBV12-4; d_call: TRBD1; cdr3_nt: TGTGCCAGCAGTTTCCGGCAGGGGGCCATTCAGCCCCAGCATTTT; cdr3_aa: CASSFRQGAIQPQHF
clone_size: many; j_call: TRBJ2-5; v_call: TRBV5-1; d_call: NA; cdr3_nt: TGCGCCAGCAGCGCGGAGCGTCAAGAGACCCAGTACTTC; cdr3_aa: CASSAERQETQYF
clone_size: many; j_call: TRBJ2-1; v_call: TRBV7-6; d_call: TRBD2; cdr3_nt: TGTGCCAGCGCGGCTAGCGGGAGTTCCGTCTACAATGAGCAGTTCTTC; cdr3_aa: CASAASGSSVYNEQFF
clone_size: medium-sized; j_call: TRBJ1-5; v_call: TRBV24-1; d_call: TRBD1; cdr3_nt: TGTGCCACCAGTGAGAAAACAGGGGGCAATCAGCCCCAGCATTTT; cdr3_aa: CATSEKTGGNQPQHF
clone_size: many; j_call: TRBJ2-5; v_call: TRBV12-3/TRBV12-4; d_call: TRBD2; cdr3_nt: TGTGCCAGCAGTTCCGAGACTAGCGGGACCGAGACCCAGTACTTC; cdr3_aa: CASSSETSGTETQYF